A single sample is the source of the 30 T cell receptor beta chains below, sequenced in a study of blood T cell repertoires in COVID-19. The data were produced by immunoSEQ multiplex PCR, yet TCRdb's version contains in-frame clones alone and is incomplete. The sample lists about 150,000 clones, about 79% occurring once. Sequencing used PBMCs or T cells enriched from blood (not recorded which). The receptors originated from a man in his fifties or sixties who had recovered from COVID-19.

The chain couples TRBV14 to TRBJ1-2, with D possibly TRBD1 on 5 matching bases. V was shortened by 1 base and J by 3 bases, with 9 bases between the two germline ends. CDR3 length: 14 residues. Germline assignment: CDR1 SGHDN and CDR2 FVKESK. The CDR3 sequence: CASSQGRGYYGYTF. The CDR3 DNA reads as TGTGCCAGCAGCCAAGGAAGGGGCTACTATGGCTACACCTTC.

The chain is built from TRBV7-3 and TRBJ2-2; 7 bases align to TRBD2. The junction had 3 bases not matched to a gene; V was cut back by 2 bases and J by 3 bases. The CDR3 is 15 amino acids. Germline CDR1 is SGHTA and CDR2 is FQGTGA. The CDR3 is CASSLVAGDTGELFF. The CDR3 DNA sequence: TGTGCCAGCAGCTTAGTGGCGGGGGACACCGGGGAGCTGTTTTTT. Full variable domain (rest looked up from reference TRBV7-3 and TRBJ2-2): GAGVSQTPSNKVTEKGKYVELRCDPISGHTALYWYRQSLGQGPEFLIYFQGTGAADDSGLPNDRFFAVRPEGSVSTLKIQRTERGDSAVYLCASSLVAGDTGELFFGEGSRLTVL.

V is TRBV3-1 (or the pseudogene TRBV3-2) and J is TRBJ1-2; D is undetermined. V lost 0 bases and J 8 bases, leaving 10 bases between the germline ends. Germline V gene data show CDR1 as LGHDT and CDR2 as YNNKEL (reference sequence). This CDR3 spans 13 amino acids. This CDR3 reads CASSQDRGYGYTF. The CDR3 coding sequence is TGTGCCAGCAGCCAAGATCGGGGATACGGCTACACCTTC.

The CDR3 loop reads CASSAGVRGNQPQHF. The CDR3 DNA follows: TGTGCCAGTTCCGCAGGTGTCCGAGGCAATCAGCCCCAGCATTTT. The V call is TRBV19, the J call TRBJ1-5; D remains ambiguous. The CDR3 sequence is 15 residues long. The V end lost 8 bases, the J end lost 2 bases, and 16 bases lay between the germline ends. The germline CDR1 and CDR2 sequences are LNHDA and SQIVND (reference sequence).

The chain is built from TRBV25-1 and TRBJ2-3; D not certain. The V and J ends lost 0 bases and 4 bases respectively, with 11 bases between them. The V gene's germline CDR1 is MGHDK and CDR2 SYGVNS. This CDR3 region has 15 residues. CDR3 DNA sequence: TGTGCCAGCAGTGAATATTCTAGAGTGGCAGATACGCAGTATTTT. Its translation: CASSEYSRVADTQYF.

The rearrangement links TRBV2 to TRBJ2-5; 9 bases are shared with TRBD2. This CDR3 is built from 16 residues. With 4 bases clipped from V and 1 base from J, the junction kept 7 bases outside the gene matches. Germline V gene sequence: CDR1 SNHLY, CDR2 FYNNEI. CDR3 region: CASSAQAGGVQETQYF. DNA for the CDR3: TGTGCCAGCAGTGCTCAAGCGGGGGGCGTCCAAGAGACCCAGTACTTC.

The rearrangement joins TRBV28 to TRBJ2-3, with 9 bases aligning to TRBD1. V lost 4 bases, J lost 6 bases, and 2 bases stayed unmatched. The CDR3 sequence is 13 residues long. Germline CDR1 is MDHEN and CDR2 is SYDVKM. The CDR3 nucleotides read TGTGCCAGCAGTTCGACAGGGGGGGATACGCAGTATTTT. Protein sequence: CASSSTGGDTQYF. Full variable domain (outside the CDR3, taken from reference TRBV28 and TRBJ2-3): DVKVTQSSRYLVKRTGEKVFLECVQDMDHENMFWYRQDPGLGLRLIYFSYDVKMKEKGDIPEGYSVSREKKERFSLILESASTNQTSMYLCASSSTGGDTQYFGPGTRLTVL.

V gene TRBV7-9 combines with J gene TRBJ1-1; tentatively, D is TRBD1 (5 bases). The germline V gene encodes CDR1 SEHNR and CDR2 FQNEAQ (reference sequence). V was shortened by 8 bases and J by 6 bases, with 16 bases between the two germline ends. CDR3 length equals 13 residues. CDR3 nucleotide sequence: TGTGCCAGCGGCGGGGGGTTTACGGCTGAAGCTTTCTTT. It specifies CASGGGFTAEAFF.

This chain connects TRBV7-9 to TRBJ1-4; D unclear. This CDR3 is 16 amino acids long. The germline V gene has CDR1 SEHNR and CDR2 FQNEAQ (reference sequence). Trimming removed 5 bases from V and 7 bases from J, with 20 bases in between. In nucleotides, the CDR3 is TGTGCCAGCAGCCACGACGGAGCAACTAATAGTGAAAAACTGTTTTTT. This sequence encodes CASSHDGATNSEKLFF.

V is TRBV7-9 and J is TRBJ1-2; D is unresolved. CDR1 and CDR2 from the germline V gene are SEHNR and FQNEAQ (reference sequence). V dropped 6 bases and J dropped 4 bases, with 15 bases sitting between them. The CDR3 runs to 14 residues. The CDR3 DNA follows: TGTGCCAGCAGTCACGCGGGGAATTCCTATGGCTACACCTTC. Its protein product is CASSHAGNSYGYTF.

This clone appeared a single time. The rearrangement links TRBV9 to TRBJ1-1, with D unresolved. The CDR3 has 15 residues. CDR1 is SGDLS and CDR2 is YYNGEE in the germline V gene. Trimming stripped 0 bases from V and 4 bases from J, with 13 bases between. The CDR3 nucleotides read TGTGCCAGCAGCGTAGAAGAGGGTTTCGGCACTGAAGCTTTCTTT. Protein: CASSVEEGFGTEAFF. Based on the CDR3 plus reference TRBV9 and TRBJ1-1, the full variable domain is DSGVTQTPKHLITATGQRVTLRCSPRSGDLSVYWYQQSLDQGLQFLIQYYNGEERAKGNILERFSAQQFPDLHSELNLSSLELGDSALYFCASSVEEGFGTEAFFGQGTRLTVV.

The CDR3, as DNA: TGTGCCAGCAGCCGTAACAGCTACTACGAGCAGTACTTC. Protein sequence: CASSRNSYYEQYF. The genes are TRBV5-6 and TRBJ2-7; unclear D gene. This CDR3 is built from 13 residues. V was clipped by 4 bases and J by 3 bases, with 11 bases between them. The germline V gene encodes CDR1 SGHDT and CDR2 YYEEEE.

CDR3 in DNA: TGTGCCAGCAGTATAGGACAGGGGGATGGCTACACCTTC. Residues: CASSIGQGDGYTF. The chain has TRBV2 and TRBJ1-2, with TRBD1 identical over 10 bases. V shed 5 bases and J 6 bases; nucleotides not matched to a gene: 3. CDR1 is SNHLY, CDR2 FYNNEI, per germline. The CDR3 loop spans 13 amino acids. The complete variable domain, with remaining parts taken from reference TRBV2 and TRBJ1-2, reads EPEVTQTPSHQVTQMGQEVILRCVPISNHLYFYWYRQILGQKVEFLVSFYNNEISEKSEIFDDQFSVERPDGSNFTLKIRSTKLEDSAMYFCASSIGQGDGYTFGSGTRLTVV.

This chain links TRBV19 with TRBJ2-3; D perhaps matches TRBD2 (5 bases). Germline V CDR1 and CDR2: LNHDA, SQIVND (reference sequence). Trimming stripped 5 bases from V and 1 base from J, with 13 bases between. This CDR3 has 15 amino acids. The CDR3 protein is CASSVGNLGTDTQYF. The CDR3, as DNA: TGTGCCAGTAGTGTCGGGAATTTGGGCACAGATACGCAGTATTTT.

J is TRBJ1-1 and V is TRBV10-3; 9 positions match TRBD1. V dropped 6 bases and J dropped 5; count of bases not matched to a gene: 7. This CDR3 has 14 residues. Looked up from germline, CDR1 is ENHRY and CDR2 is SYGVKD. CDR3: CAIRGTGRRTEAFF. The CDR3 DNA reads TGTGCCATCAGGGGGACAGGGAGAAGGACTGAAGCTTTCTTT.

The CDR3 DNA sequence: TGTGCCAGCAGCGTGGGGACAGGCAATCAGCCCCAGCATTTT. It is translated as CASSVGTGNQPQHF. The chain employs TRBV5-4 and TRBJ1-5, with 7 bases identical to TRBD1. V gave up 4 bases and J gave up 2 bases; unmatched junction bases: 3. Germline V gene sequence: CDR1 SGHNT, CDR2 YYREEE (reference sequence). The CDR3 has 14 amino acids.

The genes are TRBV5-4 and TRBJ2-7; 8 bases match TRBD1. The junction had 4 bases not matched to a gene; V was cut back by 2 bases and J by 6 bases. This CDR3 is built from 13 residues. The germline V gene has CDR1 SGHNT and CDR2 YYREEE (reference sequence). The CDR3 DNA sequence: TGTGCCAGCAGCTTTGACAGGGGAGGCGAGCAGTACTTC. Translating it yields CASSFDRGGEQYF.

The chain carries TRBV11-2 and TRBJ2-7, with 8 bases identical to TRBD1. V lost 4 bases to trimming and J lost 2 bases; unmatched junction nucleotides: 7. Germline CDR1 is SGHAT and CDR2 is FQNNGV. CDR3 length: 15 amino acids. CDR3 sequence: CASSYSGQGTYEQYF. CDR3 nucleotides: TGTGCCAGCAGCTACTCCGGACAGGGAACCTACGAGCAGTACTTC.

The rearrangement uses TRBV14 and TRBJ1-1; 7 positions agree with TRBD1. Per the germline V gene, CDR1 is SGHDN and CDR2 is FVKESK. V lost 0 bases and J lost 1; bases outside the gene matches: 2. CDR3 size: 15 residues. DNA for the CDR3: TGTGCCAGCAGCCAAGACCACAGGGGGAACACTGAAGCTTTCTTT. Its translation: CASSQDHRGNTEAFF. Full variable domain (missing parts from reference TRBV14 and TRBJ1-1): EAGVTQFPSHSVIEKGQTVTLRCDPISGHDNLYWYRRVMGKEIKFLLHFVKESKQDESGMPNNRFLAERTGGTYSTLKVQPAELEDSGVYFCASSQDHRGNTEAFFGQGTRLTVV.

V is TRBV4-1 and J is TRBJ2-7, with a possible D match to TRBD1 (6 bases). This CDR3 is built from 15 residues. Looked up from germline, CDR1 is MGHRA and CDR2 is YSYEKL. The V and J ends lost 5 bases and 2 bases respectively, with 16 bases between them. The CDR3: CASSALRDTPYEQYF. The CDR3 nucleotides are TGCGCCAGCAGCGCCCTTCGGGACACACCCTACGAGCAGTACTTC.

The V and J genes are TRBV4-1 and TRBJ1-1; 10 bases match TRBD1. CDR3 size: 16 residues. CDR1 and CDR2 from the germline V gene are MGHRA and YSYEKL. V trimming: 0 bases; J trimming: 5 bases; junction bases outside the gene matches: 6. The CDR3 protein is CASSQDDRGPGTEAFF. CDR3 in DNA: TGCGCCAGCAGCCAAGATGACAGGGGGCCGGGGACTGAAGCTTTCTTT.

This chain connects TRBV7-6 to TRBJ1-1; 11 bases agree with TRBD1. Trimming removed 1 base from V and 5 bases from J; junction bases left unmatched: 12. Germline CDR1 is SGHVS and CDR2 is FNYEAQ. The CDR3 is 18 amino acids. The CDR3 DNA reads TGTGCCAGCAGCTTAGGGGTGAGGACAGGGGGCCCGGGAACTGAAGCTTTCTTT. This gives the protein CASSLGVRTGGPGTEAFF.

In this sample, this clone turned up once. The chain couples TRBV2 to TRBJ2-3; 10 bases align to TRBD1. The CDR3 sequence is 15 residues long. Germline CDR1 reads SNHLY; CDR2 reads FYNNEI. With 5 bases clipped from V and 2 bases from J, the junction kept 4 bases outside the gene matches. The CDR3 region is CASSSTGGYTDTQYF. Written as DNA, the CDR3 is TGTGCCAGCAGTTCGACAGGGGGCTACACAGATACGCAGTATTTT.

The rearrangement uses TRBV27 and TRBJ2-7, with D possibly TRBD1 on 6 matching bases. The CDR3 extends over 14 amino acids. Trimming pared 6 bases from V and 2 bases from J, leaving 14 bases between. CDR1 MNHEY and CDR2 SMNVEV come from the germline V gene (reference sequence). Here the CDR3 DNA reads TGTGCCAGCAGCCGGGACAATGGGGCCTACGAGCAGTACTTC. Protein sequence: CASSRDNGAYEQYF.

The V and J genes are TRBV5-1 and TRBJ2-6; D is unclear. In germline, CDR1 is SGHRS, CDR2 YFSETQ. The CDR3 runs 15 residues. The V end lost 4 bases, the J end lost 0 bases, and 8 bases lay between the germline ends. DNA of the CDR3: TGCGCCAGCAGCCCTTCCGTCTCTGGGGCCAACGTCCTGACTTTC. Its translation is CASSPSVSGANVLTF.

The genes are TRBV5-1 and TRBJ1-1; TRBD1 aligns across 12 bases. Germline V gives CDR1 SGHRS, CDR2 YFSETQ. The J segment lost 4 bases and the V segment lost 4 bases, leaving 11 bases of the junction unmatched. CDR3 length: 17 amino acids. The CDR3 loop is CASSGSGTGGYGTEAFF. In DNA form, the CDR3 reads TGCGCCAGCAGCGGATCCGGGACAGGGGGCTACGGCACTGAAGCTTTCTTT.

CDR3 protein: CASSQSRDRGNTDTQYF. DNA for the CDR3: TGCGCCAGCAGTCAATCCCGGGACAGGGGGAACACAGATACGCAGTATTTT. This chain uses TRBV23-1 with TRBJ2-3; 11 bases are shared with TRBD1. TRBV23-1 is recorded as an ORF, its role being uncertain. The trim removed 0 bases at V and 2 bases at J, leaving 4 bases unmatched. The CDR3 sequence is 17 residues long.

V usage is TRBV15 and J usage is TRBJ1-1; TRBD1 matches 10 bases. The CDR3 has 16 residues. Trimming removed 4 bases from V and 11 bases from J; junction bases left unmatched: 16. Germline CDR1 LNHNV, CDR2 YYDKDF (reference sequence). The CDR3 sequence: CATSTPTGGGMQAAFF. CDR3 sequence (DNA): TGTGCCACCAGCACCCCGACAGGGGGCGGAATGCAGGCTGCTTTCTTT.

This chain joins TRBV9 and TRBJ1-6; maybe TRBD1 (5 bases). Looked up from germline, CDR1 is SGDLS and CDR2 is YYNGEE. V was clipped by 3 bases and J by 10 bases, with 20 bases between them. The CDR3 spans 16 residues. CDR3 nucleotides: TGTGCCAGCAGCGCCACCGAAGTTACAGGAGTCTCACCCCTCCACTTT. This sequence encodes CASSATEVTGVSPLHF. The variable domain in full, completed from reference TRBV9 and TRBJ1-6, reads DSGVTQTPKHLITATGQRVTLRCSPRSGDLSVYWYQQSLDQGLQFLIQYYNGEERAKGNILERFSAQQFPDLHSELNLSSLELGDSALYFCASSATEVTGVSPLHFGNGTRLTVT.

The chain carries TRBV3-1 (or the pseudogene TRBV3-2) and TRBJ2-1, with 8 bases identical to TRBD2. Germline V gene sequence: CDR1 LGHDT, CDR2 YNNKEL (reference sequence). This CDR3 region has 16 residues. J lost 7 bases, V lost 0 bases, and 8 bases had no gene match. CDR3 amino acids: CASSQDPPGGRNEQFF. The DNA of the CDR3 is TGTGCCAGCAGCCAAGATCCCCCGGGGGGGAGGAATGAGCAGTTCTTC.